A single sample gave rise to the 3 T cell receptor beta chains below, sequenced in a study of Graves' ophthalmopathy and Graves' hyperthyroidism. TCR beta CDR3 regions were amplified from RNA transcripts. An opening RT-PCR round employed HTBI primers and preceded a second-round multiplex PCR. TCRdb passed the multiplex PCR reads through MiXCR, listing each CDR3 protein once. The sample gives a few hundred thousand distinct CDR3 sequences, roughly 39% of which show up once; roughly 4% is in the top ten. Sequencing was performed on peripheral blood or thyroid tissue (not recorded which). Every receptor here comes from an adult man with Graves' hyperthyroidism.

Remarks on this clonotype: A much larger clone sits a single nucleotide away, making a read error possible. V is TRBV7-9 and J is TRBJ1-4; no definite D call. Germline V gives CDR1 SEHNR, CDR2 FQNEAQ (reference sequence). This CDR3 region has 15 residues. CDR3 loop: CASSLFGGFGEKPFF. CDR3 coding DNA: TGTGCCAGCAGCTTATTCGGCGGATTTGGCGAAAAACCGTTTTTT.

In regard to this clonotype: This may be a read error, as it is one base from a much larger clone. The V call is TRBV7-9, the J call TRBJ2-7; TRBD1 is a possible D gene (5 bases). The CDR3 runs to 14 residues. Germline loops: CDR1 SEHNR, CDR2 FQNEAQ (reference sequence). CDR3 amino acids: CAGSVRAYPYEQYF. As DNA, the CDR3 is TGTGCCGGCAGCGTCAGGGCGTACCCCTACGAGCAGTACTTC. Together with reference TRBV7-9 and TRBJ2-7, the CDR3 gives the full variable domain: DTGVSQNPRHKITKRGQNVTFRCDPISEHNRLYWYRQTLGQGPEFLTYFQNEAQLEKSRLLSDRFSAERPKGSFSTLEIQRTEQGDSAMYLCAGSVRAYPYEQYFGPGTRLTVT.

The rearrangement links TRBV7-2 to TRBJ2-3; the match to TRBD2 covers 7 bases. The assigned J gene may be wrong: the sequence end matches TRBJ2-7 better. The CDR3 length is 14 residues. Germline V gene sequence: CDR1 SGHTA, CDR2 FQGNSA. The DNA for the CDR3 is TGTGCCAGCAGCCAGAGCGGGGCCACAGATACGCAGTACTTC. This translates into CASSQSGATDTQYF.